A selection of T cell receptor beta chains follows, all from one sample in a study of graft-versus-host responses after intestinal transplantation. The table came from immunoSEQ multiplex PCR; TCRdb's copy has only in-frame clones and leaves some out. Among about 86,000 clones listed, approximately 90% were seen once. These receptors are not linked to any known antigen. Sequenced here: unstimulated CD4+ T cells sorted from spleen or lymph node cells, sampled before transplant. The receptors here all came from a human donor who was the organ donor for an intestinal transplant. CDR3s include the opening cysteine and the closing phenylalanine or tryptophan. The D gene is left open where the match is weak. Clone sizes are given selectively: once, few, many, or a class where the clone is expanded.

J gene: TRBJ2-1
clone size: -
V gene: TRBV7-6
D gene: -
CDR3 protein: CASSLRGLNNEQFF
CDR3 DNA: TGTGCCAGCAGCTTACGGGGTTTGAACAATGAGCAGTTCTTC

J gene: TRBJ2-5
clone size: -
V gene: TRBV9
D gene: TRBD2
CDR3 protein: CASSGGLQETQYF
CDR3 DNA: TGTGCCAGCAGCGGGGGACTACAAGAGACCCAGTACTTC

J gene: TRBJ1-1
clone size: -
V gene: TRBV7-2
D gene: -
CDR3 protein: CASSLGEDTEAFF
CDR3 DNA: TGTGCCAGCAGCTTAGGGGAGGACACTGAAGCTTTCTTT

J gene: TRBJ2-1
clone size: -
V gene: TRBV5-6
D gene: -
CDR3 protein: CASTTGMGAYNEQFF
CDR3 DNA: TGTGCCAGCACCACCGGGATGGGGGCGTACAATGAGCAGTTCTTC

J gene: TRBJ1-6
clone size: -
V gene: TRBV5-1
D gene: -
CDR3 protein: CASYPGSSYNSPLHF
CDR3 DNA: TGCGCCAGTTATCCCGGGAGCTCCTATAATTCACCCCTCCACTTT

J gene: TRBJ2-7
clone size: -
V gene: TRBV5-4
D gene: TRBD1
CDR3 protein: CASSLAGTGISYEQYF
CDR3 DNA: TGTGCCAGCAGCTTGGCCGGGACAGGGATCTCCTACGAGCAGTACTTC

J gene: TRBJ1-2
clone size: -
V gene: TRBV21-1
D gene: -
CDR3 protein: CASPQGQVKVFYGYTF
CDR3 DNA: TGTGCCAGTCCACAGGGCCAGGTTAAAGTTTTCTATGGCTACACCTTC

J gene: TRBJ2-1
clone size: few
V gene: TRBV28
D gene: TRBD2
CDR3 protein: CASSSGTSGKNEQFF
CDR3 DNA: TGTGCCAGCAGTTCCGGGACTAGCGGGAAAAATGAGCAGTTCTTC

J gene: TRBJ2-1
clone size: once
V gene: TRBV4-2
D gene: TRBD2
CDR3 protein: CASSQDTGGTYNEQFF
CDR3 DNA: TGTGCCAGCAGCCAAGACACGGGGGGGACCTACAATGAGCAGTTCTTC

J gene: TRBJ1-4
clone size: -
V gene: TRBV28
D gene: -
CDR3 protein: CASSREGVLRSF
CDR3 DNA: TGTGCCAGCAGCCGCGAGGGCGTCCTCCGGTCCTTT

J gene: TRBJ2-1
clone size: -
V gene: TRBV23-1
D gene: TRBD2
CDR3 protein: CASRLAGGPYNEQFF
CDR3 DNA: TGCGCCAGCCGCCTAGCGGGAGGACCCTACAATGAGCAGTTCTTC

J gene: TRBJ2-7
clone size: -
V gene: TRBV5-5
D gene: -
CDR3 protein: CASSGRGGSEQYF
CDR3 DNA: TGTGCCAGCAGCGGCAGAGGGGGTTCGGAGCAGTACTTC

J gene: TRBJ2-7
clone size: -
V gene: TRBV27
D gene: -
CDR3 protein: CASSKTPGSYEQYF
CDR3 DNA: TGTGCCAGCAGCAAGACTCCAGGGTCCTACGAGCAGTACTTC

J gene: TRBJ1-3
clone size: once
V gene: TRBV7-6
D gene: -
CDR3 protein: CASSLTHRLSSGNTIYF
CDR3 DNA: TGTGCCAGCAGCTTAACGCACAGATTATCCTCTGGAAACACCATATATTTT

J gene: TRBJ2-3
clone size: -
V gene: TRBV29-1
D gene: TRBD2
CDR3 protein: CSVGLAGGWGTDTQYF
CDR3 DNA: TGCAGCGTTGGCCTAGCGGGGGGATGGGGTACGGATACGCAGTATTTT

J gene: TRBJ2-3
clone size: -
V gene: TRBV7-2
D gene: -
CDR3 protein: CASSLRGPGAGDTQYF
CDR3 DNA: TGTGCCAGCAGCTTAAGAGGGCCAGGGGCAGGAGATACGCAGTATTTT

J gene: TRBJ2-7
clone size: -
V gene: TRBV30
D gene: -
CDR3 protein: CAWSVPLRDEQYF
CDR3 DNA: TGTGCCTGGAGTGTACCTTTGCGGGACGAGCAGTACTTC

J gene: TRBJ2-5
clone size: -
V gene: TRBV7-9
D gene: -
CDR3 protein: CASSLGYKETQYF
CDR3 DNA: TGTGCCAGCAGCTTGGGCTACAAAGAGACCCAGTACTTC

J gene: TRBJ1-4
clone size: -
V gene: TRBV9
D gene: -
CDR3 protein: CASSVGNRPNEKLFF
CDR3 DNA: TGTGCCAGCAGCGTAGGGAACAGGCCTAATGAAAAACTGTTTTTT

J gene: TRBJ2-7
clone size: -
V gene: TRBV11-3
D gene: TRBD1
CDR3 protein: CASSLNRGLGAYEQYF
CDR3 DNA: TGTGCCAGCAGCCTAAACAGGGGGCTCGGAGCCTACGAGCAGTACTTC

J gene: TRBJ2-5
clone size: -
V gene: TRBV7-9
D gene: TRBD1
CDR3 protein: CASSMPRRDRGLGETQYF
CDR3 DNA: TGTGCCAGCAGCATGCCTCGCCGGGACAGGGGGCTCGGGGAGACCCAGTACTTC

J gene: TRBJ2-1
clone size: -
V gene: TRBV19
D gene: -
CDR3 protein: CASSPEYPADNEQFF
CDR3 DNA: TGTGCCAGTAGCCCGGAGTATCCGGCAGACAATGAGCAGTTCTTC

J gene: TRBJ2-1
clone size: -
V gene: TRBV19
D gene: -
CDR3 protein: CASSIGGTNNEQFF
CDR3 DNA: TGTGCCAGTAGTATTGGCGGGACCAACAATGAGCAGTTCTTC

J gene: TRBJ2-7
clone size: -
V gene: TRBV19
D gene: TRBD1
CDR3 protein: CASSIGGTGGYEQYF
CDR3 DNA: TGTGCCAGTAGTATAGGGGGGACAGGGGGCTACGAGCAGTACTTC

J gene: TRBJ2-1
clone size: -
V gene: TRBV6-1
D gene: -
CDR3 protein: CATRPPGNEQFF
CDR3 DNA: TGTGCCACCCGACCCCCGGGAAATGAGCAGTTCTTC

J gene: TRBJ2-3
clone size: -
V gene: TRBV7-3
D gene: -
CDR3 protein: CASSQSTDTQYF
CDR3 DNA: TGTGCCAGCAGCCAGAGCACAGATACGCAGTATTTT

J gene: TRBJ2-1
clone size: -
V gene: TRBV19
D gene: TRBD2
CDR3 protein: CASSIGERGVLISYNEQFF
CDR3 DNA: TGTGCCAGTAGTATAGGTGAGCGGGGGGTCCTCATCTCCTACAATGAGCAGTTCTTC

J gene: TRBJ2-5
clone size: -
V gene: TRBV18
D gene: TRBD2
CDR3 protein: CASSRPRLAGQETQYF
CDR3 DNA: TGTGCCAGCTCACGTCCGAGACTAGCGGGGCAAGAGACCCAGTACTTC

J gene: TRBJ1-5
clone size: -
V gene: TRBV2
D gene: -
CDR3 protein: CASSEAATGNQPQHF
CDR3 DNA: TGTGCCAGCAGTGAAGCGGCGACGGGAAATCAGCCCCAGCATTTT

J gene: TRBJ2-5
clone size: -
V gene: TRBV18
D gene: TRBD2
CDR3 protein: CASSPPSGGETQYF
CDR3 DNA: TGTGCCAGCTCACCCCCTAGCGGGGGCGAGACCCAGTACTTC

J gene: TRBJ2-7
clone size: -
V gene: TRBV2
D gene: TRBD1
CDR3 protein: CASTVRGTGGEQYF
CDR3 DNA: TGTGCCAGCACAGTACGAGGGACAGGGGGCGAGCAGTACTTC

J gene: TRBJ1-4
clone size: -
V gene: TRBV9
D gene: -
CDR3 protein: CASSVGGTEKLFF
CDR3 DNA: TGTGCCAGCAGCGTAGGGGGCACTGAAAAACTGTTTTTT

J gene: TRBJ1-2
clone size: -
V gene: TRBV29-1
D gene: TRBD1
CDR3 protein: CSAGTDYGYTF
CDR3 DNA: TGCAGCGCCGGGACAGACTATGGCTACACCTTC